The 9 T cell receptor beta chains given below trace back to one sample, sequenced in a study of T cells in Graves' hyperthyroidism and ophthalmopathy. Amplification of TCR beta CDR3 regions was performed using RNA transcripts as template. Using the HTBI primer set, a first-round RT-PCR was run on the TCR CDR3. TCRdb processed the multiplex PCR reads anew with MiXCR; each CDR3 protein has one entry. This sample has around 720,000 distinct CDR3 sequences, with under 45% found just once. The material sequenced was blood. Every receptor here comes from a woman in her 40s with Graves' hyperthyroidism.

This clonotype was seen many times. The chain uses TRBV7-2 and TRBJ1-6; TRBD1 might be the D (6 bases). The CDR3 sequence is 14 residues long. V dropped 1 base and J dropped 5 bases, with 6 bases sitting between them. Germline V gene lookup returns CDR1 SGHTA and CDR2 FQGNSA. CDR3 sequence (DNA): TGTGCCAGCAGCTTAGGGACAGATAATTCACCCCTCCACTTT. Its translation: CASSLGTDNSPLHF.

As concerns this clonotype: Just one base apart from a much larger clone, this may be a read error. The rearrangement uses TRBV2 and TRBJ1-1; D uncertain. Germline V gives CDR1 SNHLY, CDR2 FYNNEI. Trimming removed 0 bases at V and 3 bases at J, with 11 bases between. This CDR3 is built from 15 residues. CDR3 residues: CASSEAQVSDTEAFF. The CDR3 bases are TGTGCCAGCAGTGAAGCCCAGGTTAGCGACACTGAAGCTTTCTTT.

This clonotype occurred a few times. V and J are TRBV7-9 and TRBJ1-1, with a weak D call TRBD1 (5 bases). This CDR3 has 15 amino acids. Trimming pared 6 bases from V and 9 bases from J, leaving 23 bases between. Germline V gene lookup returns CDR1 SEHNR and CDR2 FQNEAQ (reference sequence). CDR3 sequence: CASSSRPGLEAQAFF. CDR3 DNA sequence: TGTGCCAGCAGTTCGCGACCGGGACTAGAGGCTCAAGCTTTCTTT.

A few counts support this clonotype. The V call is TRBV20-1, the J call TRBJ2-7, with D tentatively TRBD2 (6 bases). Germline CDR1 is DFQATT and CDR2 is SNEGSKA (reference sequence). The CDR3 spans 14 residues. Between the trimmed V and J ends, which lost 4 bases and 0 bases, there was a span of 13 bases. The DNA of the CDR3 is TGCAGTGCTACTAGCGTCGAATACTCCTACGAGCAGTACTTC. This encodes CSATSVEYSYEQYF.

The chain is built from TRBV29-1 and TRBJ1-2, with unresolved D. V was clipped by 4 bases and J by 1 base, with 19 bases between them. Germline lookup yields CDR1 SQVTM and CDR2 ANQGSEA. The CDR3 loop spans 16 amino acids. The CDR3 sequence is CSVGGGVQTYNYGYTF. CDR3 DNA: TGCAGCGTTGGGGGAGGTGTGCAGACCTATAACTATGGCTACACCTTC.

In regard to this clonotype: This may be a read error: a much more frequent sequence differs by one nucleotide. Without the conserved terminal phenylalanine or tryptophan, this CDR3 likely stems from a read error. V and J are TRBV7-2 and TRBJ1-1, with D unresolved. CDR1 and CDR2 (germline): SGHTA, FQGNSA. V lost 2 bases and J lost 0, with 13 bases in between. This CDR3 has 16 residues. This CDR3 is CASSLFVNRMNTEAFL. The CDR3 nucleotides are TGTGCCAGCAGCTTATTTGTTAACCGCATGAACACTGAAGCTTTCCTT.

The table lists this clonotype with a few counts. The chain carries TRBV6-5 and TRBJ1-5; the D is unclear. Between the trimmed V and J ends, which lost 0 bases and 5 bases, there was a span of 5 bases. CDR1 is MNHEY and CDR2 is SVGAGI in the germline V gene. CDR3 size: 13 residues. The CDR3: CASSYSTHQPQHF. The CDR3, as DNA: TGTGCCAGCAGTTACTCGACTCATCAGCCCCAGCATTTT.

This clonotype was detected only a few times. The gene calls are TRBV7-9 and TRBJ2-5; TRBD2 aligns across 7 bases. V shed 8 bases, J shed 9 bases, and the junction held 15 bases outside the gene matches. This CDR3 has 14 residues. Germline loops: CDR1 SEHNR, CDR2 FQNEAQ (reference sequence). The CDR3 sequence: CASGSNLFGRAQYF. The CDR3 DNA is TGTGCCAGCGGGTCGAACTTGTTTGGGAGGGCCCAGTACTTC.

This chain joins TRBV19 and TRBJ1-6; 10 nucleotides align to TRBD1. CDR1 and CDR2 from the germline V gene are LNHDA and SQIVND (reference sequence). The CDR3 extends over 13 amino acids. With V trimmed by 7 bases and J by 8 bases, 2 bases remained unmatched. Here the CDR3 reads CASNGQGDSPLHF. CDR3 in DNA: TGTGCCAGTAATGGACAGGGGGATTCACCCCTCCACTTT.